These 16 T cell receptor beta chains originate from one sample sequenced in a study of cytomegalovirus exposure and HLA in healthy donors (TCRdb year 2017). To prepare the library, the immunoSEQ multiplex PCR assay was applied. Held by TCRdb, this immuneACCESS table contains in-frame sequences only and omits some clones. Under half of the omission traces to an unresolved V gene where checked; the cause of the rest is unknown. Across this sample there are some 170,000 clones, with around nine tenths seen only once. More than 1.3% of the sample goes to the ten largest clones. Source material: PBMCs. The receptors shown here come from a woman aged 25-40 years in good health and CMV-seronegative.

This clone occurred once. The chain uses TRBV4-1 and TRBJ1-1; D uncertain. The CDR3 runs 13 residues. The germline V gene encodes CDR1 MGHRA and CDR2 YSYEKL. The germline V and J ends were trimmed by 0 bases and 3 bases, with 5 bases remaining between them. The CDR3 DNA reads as TGCGCCAGCAGCCAAGATACGGACACTGAAGCTTTCTTT. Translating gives CASSQDTDTEAFF.

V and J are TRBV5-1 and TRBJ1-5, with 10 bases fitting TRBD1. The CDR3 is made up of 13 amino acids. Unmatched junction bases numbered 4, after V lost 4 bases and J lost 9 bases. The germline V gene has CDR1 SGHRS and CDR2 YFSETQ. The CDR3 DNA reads TGCGCCAGCAGCCCACGGACAGGGGGGCCCCAGCATTTT. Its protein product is CASSPRTGGPQHF.

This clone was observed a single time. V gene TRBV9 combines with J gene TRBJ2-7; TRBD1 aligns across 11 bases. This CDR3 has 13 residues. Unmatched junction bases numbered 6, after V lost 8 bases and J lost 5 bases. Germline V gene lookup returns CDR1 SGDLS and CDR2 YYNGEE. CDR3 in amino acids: CARVPGQGDEQYF. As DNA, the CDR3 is TGTGCCAGGGTGCCGGGACAGGGGGACGAGCAGTACTTC.

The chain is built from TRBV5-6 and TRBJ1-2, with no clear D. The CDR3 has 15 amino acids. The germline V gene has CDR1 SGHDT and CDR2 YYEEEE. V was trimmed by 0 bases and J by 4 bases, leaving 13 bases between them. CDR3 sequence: CASSLAAGPLYGYTF. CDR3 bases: TGTGCCAGCAGCTTGGCGGCAGGTCCCCTCTATGGCTACACCTTC.

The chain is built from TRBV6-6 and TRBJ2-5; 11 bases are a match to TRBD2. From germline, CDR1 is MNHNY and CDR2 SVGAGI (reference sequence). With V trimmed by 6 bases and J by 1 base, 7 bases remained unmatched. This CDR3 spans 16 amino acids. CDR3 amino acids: CASSLLAGAPQETQYF. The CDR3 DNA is TGTGCCAGCAGCTTACTAGCGGGGGCCCCCCAAGAGACCCAGTACTTC.

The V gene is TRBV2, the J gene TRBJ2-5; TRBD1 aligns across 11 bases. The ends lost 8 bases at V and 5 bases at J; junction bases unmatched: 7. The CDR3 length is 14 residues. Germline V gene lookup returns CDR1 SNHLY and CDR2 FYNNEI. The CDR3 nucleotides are TGTGCCAGCTGGACAGGGGGCGCGGGGGAGACCCAGTACTTC. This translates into CASWTGGAGETQYF.

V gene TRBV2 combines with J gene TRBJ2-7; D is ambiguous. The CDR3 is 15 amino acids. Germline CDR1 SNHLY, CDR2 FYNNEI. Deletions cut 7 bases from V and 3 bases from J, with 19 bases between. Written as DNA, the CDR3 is TGTGCCAGCATCCCTAAAGAGATTTCGGGCTACGAGCAGTACTTC. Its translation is CASIPKEISGYEQYF.

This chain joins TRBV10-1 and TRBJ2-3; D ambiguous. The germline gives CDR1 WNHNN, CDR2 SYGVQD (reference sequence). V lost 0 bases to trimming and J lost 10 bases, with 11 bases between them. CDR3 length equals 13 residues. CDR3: CASSESAVSPQYF. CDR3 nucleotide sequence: TGCGCCAGCAGTGAGTCGGCGGTTTCCCCGCAGTATTTT.

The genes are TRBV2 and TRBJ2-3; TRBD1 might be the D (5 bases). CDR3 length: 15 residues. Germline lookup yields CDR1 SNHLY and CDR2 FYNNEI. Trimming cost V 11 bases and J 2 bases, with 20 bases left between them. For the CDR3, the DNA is TGTGCCGGCCGGGTAAGCGACAGATACACAGATACGCAGTATTTT. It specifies CAGRVSDRYTDTQYF.

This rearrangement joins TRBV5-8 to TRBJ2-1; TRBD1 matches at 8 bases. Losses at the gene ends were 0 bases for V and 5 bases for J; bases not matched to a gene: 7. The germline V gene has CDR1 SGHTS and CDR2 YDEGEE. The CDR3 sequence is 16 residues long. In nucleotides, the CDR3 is TGTGCCAGCAGCTTGGAAGGTTTGGACAGGGACAATGAGCAGTTCTTC. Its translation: CASSLEGLDRDNEQFF.

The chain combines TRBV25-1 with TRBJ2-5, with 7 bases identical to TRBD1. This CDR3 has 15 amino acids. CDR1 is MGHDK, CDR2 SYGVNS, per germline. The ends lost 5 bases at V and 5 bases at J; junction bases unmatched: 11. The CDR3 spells CASSSYDREGETQYF. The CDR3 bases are TGTGCCAGCAGTTCTTACGACAGGGAAGGCGAGACCCAGTACTTC.

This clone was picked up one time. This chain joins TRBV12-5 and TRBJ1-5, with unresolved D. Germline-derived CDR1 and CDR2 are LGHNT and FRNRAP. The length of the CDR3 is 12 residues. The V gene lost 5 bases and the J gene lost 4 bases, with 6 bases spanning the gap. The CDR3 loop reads CASGAWNQPQHF. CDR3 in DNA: TGTGCTAGTGGTGCGTGGAATCAGCCCCAGCATTTT.

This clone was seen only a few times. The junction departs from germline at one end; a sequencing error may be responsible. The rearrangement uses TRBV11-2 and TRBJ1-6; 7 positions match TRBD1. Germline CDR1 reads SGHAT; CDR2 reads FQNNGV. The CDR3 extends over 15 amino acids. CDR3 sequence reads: CASTLTGDLNSPLHF. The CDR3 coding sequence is TGTGCCAGCACCTTAACAGGGGATCTTAATTCACCCCTCCACTTT.

CDR3 in amino acids: CASSQYAGQKVHEQYF. The CDR3 DNA follows: TGCGCCAGCAGCCAATACGCGGGACAGAAGGTCCACGAGCAGTACTTC. The J gene is TRBJ2-7, the V gene TRBV4-1, with D maybe TRBD1 (7 bases). Germline lookup yields CDR1 MGHRA and CDR2 YSYEKL. The ends were cut back, 2 bases at V and 5 bases at J, with 19 bases in the middle. This CDR3 has 16 amino acids.

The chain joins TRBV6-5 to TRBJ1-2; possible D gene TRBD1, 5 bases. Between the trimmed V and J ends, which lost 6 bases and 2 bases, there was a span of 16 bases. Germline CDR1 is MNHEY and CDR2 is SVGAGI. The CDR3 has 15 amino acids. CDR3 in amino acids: CASSPTGNSNYGYTF. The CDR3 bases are TGTGCCAGCAGCCCTACAGGAAACAGCAACTATGGCTACACCTTC.

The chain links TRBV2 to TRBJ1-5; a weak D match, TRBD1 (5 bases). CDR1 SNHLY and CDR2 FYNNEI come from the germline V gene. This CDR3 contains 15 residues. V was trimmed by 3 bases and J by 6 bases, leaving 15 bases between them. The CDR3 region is CASSEPGMGSQPQHF. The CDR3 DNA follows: TGTGCCAGCAGTGAGCCAGGGATGGGTAGTCAGCCCCAGCATTTT.